What follows describes a single T cell receptor (beta chain). In its sample, this clonotype was seen once. This clone's antigen is unknown. Qualities for individual bases were not recorded, and no much larger clone is one base off. A solitary read yields weak support. The sample originates from a study of CD8 T cells in Susac syndrome (dated by TCRdb to between 2018 and 2021). For the study in its entirety: Repertoire sequencing was used to test whether CD8+ T cell activation and differentiation in Susac syndrome was antigen driven. The clonality of the CD8+ T cell repertoire was compared across approximately eleven healthy donors, around 14 Susac syndrome patients and about 16 multiple sclerosis patients. What the research found in general, with its limitations: The number of individuals in the TCR sequencing and HLA analysis was recognized as being relatively small.

Measured from the cysteine to the phenylalanine, the CDR3 is 15 residues long. Only the CDR3 part of the read is kept: 45 bases, read in frame from the first base. From the germline V gene, CDR1 is SGHRS and CDR2 is YFSETQ. V and J are trimmed by 3 bases and 6 bases, and the gene matches miss 6 bases of the junction. RNA was extracted using the RNeasy kit, and roughly 0.45 to 1 microgram was reverse transcribed with random hexamers. TCR beta CDR3 regions were amplified with the immunoSEQ multiplex PCR assay covering 54 Vbeta and 13 Jbeta segments. To correct PCR amplification bias, a synthetic template baseline was used for both primer optimization and computational correction. Processing in the source paper ran as follows. Reads were annotated to V, D and J genes according to IMGT and were analyzed with immunoSEQ Analyzer, with only productive sequences retained. To calculate clonality, Shannon entropy was normalized by log2 of the number of productive unique sequences and then subtracted from one. For each patient and control, public and private clones were evaluated among the 100 most prevalent clones. Susac-specific clones were defined as absent from healthy and MS cohorts, about 1,000 published viral clones and other ImmuneACCESS disease sequences. Through fastp at Q25 and MiXCR, TCRdb rebuilt clones from the public reads, retaining in-frame beta chains. Each CDR3 protein appears once, grouped with its most common genes and DNA. TCRdb, not the original authors, processed these V and J calls. In all, the sample holds 50,000 to 60,000 distinct CDR3 sequences, and around nine tenths of those were seen once. The top ten clones comprise approximately 0.18% of the sample.

Peripheral blood CD8+ and CD4+ T cells from healthy donors, Susac syndrome patients and multiple sclerosis patients were profiled by high-throughput TCR beta sequencing. Healthy donors were age- and sex-matched controls. Bulk CD8+ and CD4+ T cells were purified by magnetic negative isolation, while CD8+ TEMRA cells were enriched using FACS. Blood was collected in EDTA tubes and processed within 24 hours, with PBMCs isolated through density gradient centrifugation. PBMCs intended for TCR sequencing were frozen in liquid nitrogen and were later thawed in a 37 degrees C water bath. A purity of at least 90% was achieved for sorted or isolated CD4+, CD8+ and CD8+ TEMRA cells.

Sequencing used CD8+ T cells from PBMCs. The V and J genes are TRBV5-1 and TRBJ2-3; 11 nucleotides in the junction match TRBD1. The origin of this receptor is a human donor in good health. This receptor carries the CDR3 CASSWTGGAPDTQYF. Read as DNA, the sequence is TGCGCCAGCAGCTGGACAGGGGGCGCACCCGATACGCAGTATTTT. The CDR3, completed at both ends by the reference TRBV5-1 and TRBJ2-3 genes, gives the full variable domain KAGVTQTPRYLIKTRGQQVTLSCSPISGHRSVSWYQQTPGQGLQFLFEYFSETQRNKGNFPGRFSGRQFSNSRSEMNVSTLELGDSALYLCASSWTGGAPDTQYFGPGTRLTVL.